A single sample gave rise to the 4 T cell receptor beta chains below, sequenced in a study of Ad26.COV2.S vaccination and SARS-CoV-2 variants. Produced via immunoSEQ multiplex PCR; TCRdb's table is partial and in-frame only. The sample records 400,000 to 500,000 clones, 89% being singletons. Treatment: over 15 received Ad26.COV2.S at low or high dose, single or two shots; several received placebo; per-sample allocation not given. Collection of samples fell on day 63 after the first vaccine or placebo injection. The material was peripheral blood, obtained in a trial of Ad26.COV2.S vaccine versus placebo. These receptors came from a person between 18 and 65 years old who received the Ad26.COV2.S COVID-19 vaccine or a placebo.

V usage is TRBV7-9 and J usage is TRBJ2-6, with TRBD2 matching over 9 bases. Germline trimming cut 7 bases from V and 2 bases from J; bases unmatched to any gene: 12. The CDR3 is 18 residues long. CDR1 and CDR2 from the germline V gene are SEHNR and FQNEAQ (reference sequence). CDR3 amino acids: CASIEPGLAITGANVLTF. The CDR3 bases are TGTGCCAGCATCGAACCGGGACTAGCCATCACTGGGGCCAACGTCCTGACTTTC. The full variable domain, completed using reference TRBV7-9 and TRBJ2-6, is DTGVSQNPRHKITKRGQNVTFRCDPISEHNRLYWYRQTLGQGPEFLTYFQNEAQLEKSRLLSDRFSAERPKGSFSTLEIQRTEQGDSAMYLCASIEPGLAITGANVLTFGAGSRLTVL.

The genes are TRBV3-1 (or the pseudogene TRBV3-2) and TRBJ1-1, with D unresolved. The CDR3 covers 14 residues. CDR1 and CDR2 (germline): LGHDT, YNNKEL (reference sequence). Trimming left V 3 bases short and J 0 bases short, with 8 bases between. Here the CDR3 reads CASSHQSMNTEAFF. CDR3 DNA sequence: TGTGCCAGCAGCCATCAAAGCATGAACACTGAAGCTTTCTTT.

The J gene is TRBJ1-5, the V gene TRBV28; 9 nucleotides agree with TRBD1. From germline, CDR1 is MDHEN and CDR2 SYDVKM. This CDR3 comprises 19 residues. The V and J ends lost 6 bases and 0 bases, in that order; junction bases with no gene match: 15. The CDR3 is CASRGIRTGALYSNQPQHF. DNA of the CDR3: TGTGCCAGCAGGGGAATTCGGACAGGGGCCCTCTATAGCAATCAGCCCCAGCATTTT.

Here the CDR3 DNA reads TGTGCCAGCAGCTGGACAGCCGGGTTGGAGCTGTTTTTT. It translates to CASSWTAGLELFF. V gene TRBV7-9 combines with J gene TRBJ2-2, with a possible D match to TRBD1 (6 bases). Germline V gives CDR1 SEHNR, CDR2 FQNEAQ (reference sequence). The CDR3 sequence is 13 residues long. V dropped 4 bases and J dropped 10 bases, with 13 bases sitting between them.